The 26 T cell receptor beta chains listed next were all sequenced from one sample in a study of blood T cell repertoires in COVID-19. TCRdb keeps only in-frame clones here, not all; method: immunoSEQ multiplex PCR. The table lists under 130,000 clones, around 76% of them singletons. The sequenced material came from peripheral blood. These receptor sequences come from a woman in her 70s with acute or convalescent COVID-19.

The J gene is TRBJ1-1, the V gene TRBV28; 9 nucleotides agree with TRBD1. CDR1 is MDHEN, CDR2 SYDVKM, per germline. The CDR3 totals 15 residues. V lost 8 bases, J lost 4 bases, and 11 bases stayed unmatched. The CDR3 DNA sequence: TGTGCCAGCTTCTCACAGGGGGCTGGCGGCACTGAAGCTTTCTTT. This gives the protein CASFSQGAGGTEAFF.

J is TRBJ2-3 and V is TRBV10-3; 7 bases align to TRBD2. With V trimmed by 2 bases and J by 1 base, 0 bases remained unmatched. The germline gives CDR1 ENHRY, CDR2 SYGVKD. The CDR3 loop spans 14 amino acids. DNA for the CDR3: TGTGCCATCAGTGAGCGGGGGGGCACAGATACGCAGTATTTT. It encodes CAISERGGTDTQYF.

This clone was seen repeatedly, ten times or more. The chain uses TRBV19 and TRBJ1-2; 8 bases are shared with TRBD1. The J segment lost 3 bases and the V segment lost 4 bases, leaving 4 bases of the junction unmatched. Per the germline V gene, CDR1 is LNHDA and CDR2 is SQIVND (reference sequence). The CDR3 has 14 residues. Here the CDR3 reads CASSTGTGHYGYTF. In nucleotides, the CDR3 is TGTGCCAGTAGTACGGGGACAGGCCACTATGGCTACACCTTC.

This clone was counted a few times. This CDR3 reads CASSRHDSNQPQHF. CDR3 nucleotide sequence: TGTGCCAGCAGTCGACACGATAGCAATCAGCCCCAGCATTTT. The chain couples TRBV6-5 to TRBJ1-5, with D hard to call. From germline, CDR1 is MNHEY and CDR2 SVGAGI. V was pared by 5 bases and J by 0 bases, with 8 bases between. This CDR3 contains 14 residues.

The V and J genes are TRBV18 and TRBJ2-2, with TRBD2 matching 8 bases. Germline-derived CDR1 and CDR2 are KGHSH and LQKENI. Unmatched junction bases numbered 4, after V lost 3 bases and J lost 4 bases. This CDR3 is 15 amino acids long. The CDR3 DNA follows: TGTGCCAGCTCACCCGGTAGCGGGACCACCGGGGAGCTGTTTTTT. Encoded protein: CASSPGSGTTGELFF.

This clone has more than one count but fewer than ten. The chain joins TRBV27 to TRBJ1-5; no clear D. Looked up from germline, CDR1 is MNHEY and CDR2 is SMNVEV (reference sequence). This CDR3 spans 16 amino acids. Trimming shortened V by 7 bases and J by 0 bases, and 16 bases separated the two germline ends. DNA for the CDR3: TGTGCCAGCAAAAGTGGCAGGACTAATAGCAATCAGCCCCAGCATTTT. Protein product: CASKSGRTNSNQPQHF.

The genes are TRBV30 and TRBJ1-6; possibly TRBD1 for D (5 bases). CDR3 length: 13 residues. Trimming removed 8 bases at V and 6 bases at J, with 14 bases between. Germline V CDR1 and CDR2: GTSNPN, SVGIG (reference sequence). CDR3 DNA: TGTGCCCGAGGGAGCGGGGGTAATTCACCCCTCCACTTT. This sequence encodes CARGSGGNSPLHF.

The V and J genes are TRBV6-1 and TRBJ2-1; TRBD1 might be the D (6 bases). V lost 0 bases and J lost 6, with 12 bases in between. Germline V gene sequence: CDR1 MNHNS, CDR2 SASEGT. The CDR3 consists of 15 residues. DNA for the CDR3: TGTGCCAGCAGTGAAGCACAGGGTAGGTTCAATGAGCAGTTCTTC. Protein: CASSEAQGRFNEQFF.

The chain uses TRBV15 and TRBJ1-1; D unresolved. From germline, CDR1 is LNHNV and CDR2 YYDKDF (reference sequence). This CDR3 has 14 amino acids. V was clipped by 0 bases and J by 5 bases, with 10 bases between them. The CDR3 nucleotides are TGTGCCACCAGCAGAGATTTGCGCGTGACTGAAGCTTTCTTT. Translating gives CATSRDLRVTEAFF.

A few counts support this clone. This may be a read error, as it is one base from a much larger clone. The genes are TRBV5-1 and TRBJ2-7; weak D call: TRBD2 (7 bases). The CDR3 is 16 amino acids. V lost 7 bases and J lost 7, with 27 bases in between. Germline-derived CDR1 and CDR2 are SGHRS and YFSETQ. The CDR3 is CASLRRWGGRGWEQYF. Written as DNA, the CDR3 is TGCGCCAGCTTGCGCCGTTGGGGGGGCCGGGGGTGGGAGCAGTACTTC.

This clone was counted a few times. The V call is TRBV9, the J call TRBJ1-1, with 7 bases matching TRBD1. This CDR3 comprises 15 residues. V shed 1 base and J 2 bases; nucleotides not matched to a gene: 5. Germline CDR1 reads SGDLS; CDR2 reads YYNGEE. This CDR3 reads CASSVPKGANTEAFF. The CDR3 DNA follows: TGTGCCAGCAGCGTACCGAAGGGGGCCAACACTGAAGCTTTCTTT.

The chain employs TRBV9 and TRBJ1-5; no clear D. The germline V gene encodes CDR1 SGDLS and CDR2 YYNGEE. There are 13 residues in the CDR3. Trimming stripped 2 bases from V and 4 bases from J, with 7 bases between. The DNA of the CDR3 is TGTGCCAGCAGCGTTAAGGAGAATCAGCCCCAGCATTTT. As protein: CASSVKENQPQHF.

This clone was recorded a few times. CDR3 loop: CASSLAGTSSYEQYF. DNA for the CDR3: TGTGCCAGCAGTTTAGCAGGGACTAGCAGTTACGAGCAGTACTTC. This chain connects TRBV28 to TRBJ2-7; 9 nucleotides match TRBD2. Germline V lookup: CDR1 MDHEN, CDR2 SYDVKM. This CDR3 contains 15 residues. After removal of 2 bases from V and 4 bases from J, the junction contained 6 bases not matched to a gene. The complete variable domain, with remaining parts taken from reference TRBV28 and TRBJ2-7, reads DVKVTQSSRYLVKRTGEKVFLECVQDMDHENMFWYRQDPGLGLRLIYFSYDVKMKEKGDIPEGYSVSREKKERFSLILESASTNQTSMYLCASSLAGTSSYEQYFGPGTRLTVT.

The chain has TRBV28 and TRBJ2-4; D unresolved. Germline CDR1 is MDHEN and CDR2 is SYDVKM. V was clipped by 6 bases and J by 6 bases, with 9 bases between them. CDR3 size: 12 residues. The CDR3 reads CASSPHVNIQYF. The CDR3 coding sequence is TGTGCCAGCAGCCCACATGTAAACATTCAGTACTTC.

The rearrangement joins TRBV7-2 to TRBJ2-1, with 9 bases fitting TRBD2. With V trimmed by 5 bases and J by 4 bases, 9 bases remained unmatched. The CDR3 spans 16 residues. Germline values: CDR1 SGHTA, CDR2 FQGNSA. The CDR3 bases are TGTGCCAGCAGCCCGTACGCGGGGGGGTTTTACAATGAGCAGTTCTTC. Encoded protein: CASSPYAGGFYNEQFF.

The rearrangement uses TRBV4-3 and TRBJ2-7; possibly TRBD2 for D (5 bases). Looked up from germline, CDR1 is LGHNA and CDR2 is YSLEER. This CDR3 is 14 amino acids long. Trimming removed 0 bases from V and 3 bases from J, with 9 bases in between. The CDR3 DNA is TGCGCCAGCAGCCAAGACCTCGGGGACTACGAGCAGTACTTC. This sequence encodes CASSQDLGDYEQYF.

The chain joins TRBV27 to TRBJ1-2; 9 bases are shared with TRBD1. Germline assignment: CDR1 MNHEY and CDR2 SMNVEV (reference sequence). V shed 6 bases and J 0 bases; nucleotides not matched to a gene: 5. The CDR3 is 15 amino acids. Written as DNA, the CDR3 is TGTGCCAGCAGCCGGGGACAGGGCTCTAACTATGGCTACACCTTC. Amino acids: CASSRGQGSNYGYTF.

V and J are TRBV27 and TRBJ2-3, with a weak D call TRBD1 (5 bases). Between the trimmed V and J ends, which lost 6 bases and 3 bases, there was a span of 10 bases. Germline V gene sequence: CDR1 MNHEY, CDR2 SMNVEV (reference sequence). This CDR3 is 13 amino acids long. This CDR3 is CASRGDRTDTQYF. Written as DNA, the CDR3 is TGTGCCAGCAGAGGGGATAGGACAGATACGCAGTATTTT.

The rearrangement uses TRBV28 and TRBJ1-1; D gene ambiguous. Germline values: CDR1 MDHEN, CDR2 SYDVKM. Deletions cut 3 bases from V and 5 bases from J, with 7 bases between. The CDR3 has 12 residues. DNA for the CDR3: TGTGCCAGCAGTTTCGGCGGTACTGAAGCTTTCTTT. This gives the protein CASSFGGTEAFF.

The V gene is TRBV3-1 (or the pseudogene TRBV3-2), the J gene TRBJ1-4, with a weak D call TRBD1 (5 bases). CDR3 length: 14 amino acids. From germline, CDR1 is LGHDT and CDR2 YNNKEL (reference sequence). The germline V and J ends were trimmed by 5 bases and 5 bases, with 12 bases remaining between them. The CDR3 DNA follows: TGTGCCAGCAGCTTAGACAGCGCCAATGAAAAACTGTTTTTT. Residues: CASSLDSANEKLFF.

This chain connects TRBV25-1 to TRBJ2-3, with 7 bases fitting TRBD1. V trimming: 4 bases; J trimming: 2 bases; junction bases outside the gene matches: 6. The CDR3 spans 15 residues. Germline V gene data show CDR1 as MGHDK and CDR2 as SYGVNS. The CDR3 spells CASSGPDRNTDTQYF. The CDR3 DNA follows: TGTGCCAGCAGTGGACCGGACAGGAACACAGATACGCAGTATTTT. The full variable domain, its missing parts supplied by reference TRBV25-1 and TRBJ2-3, is EADIYQTPRYLVIGTGKKITLECSQTMGHDKMYWYQQDPGMELHLIHYSYGVNSTEKGDLSSESTVSRIRTEHFPLTLESARPSHTSQYLCASSGPDRNTDTQYFGPGTRLTVL.

This clone came up many times. Other DNA sequences in the sample encode the same CDR3. The rearrangement joins TRBV5-1 to TRBJ2-5; TRBD1 aligns across 7 bases. V shed 4 bases, J shed 5 bases, and the junction held 5 bases outside the gene matches. Germline assignment: CDR1 SGHRS and CDR2 YFSETQ. The CDR3 contains 13 residues. The CDR3 coding sequence is TGCGCCAGCAGCCTGGGACAGAGGGAGACCCAGTACTTC. This encodes CASSLGQRETQYF. Variable domain in full (rest from reference TRBV5-1 and TRBJ2-5): KAGVTQTPRYLIKTRGQQVTLSCSPISGHRSVSWYQQTPGQGLQFLFEYFSETQRNKGNFPGRFSGRQFSNSRSEMNVSTLELGDSALYLCASSLGQRETQYFGPGTRLLVL.

The J gene is TRBJ1-6, the V gene TRBV28; 7 bases line up with TRBD1. The J segment lost 10 bases and the V segment lost 2 bases, leaving 5 bases of the junction unmatched. Germline loops: CDR1 MDHEN, CDR2 SYDVKM. This CDR3 spans 14 amino acids. CDR3 loop: CASSLSQGVSPLHF. The CDR3 nucleotides read TGTGCCAGCAGTTTAAGTCAGGGGGTCTCACCCCTCCACTTT. Full variable domain (rest looked up from reference TRBV28 and TRBJ1-6): DVKVTQSSRYLVKRTGEKVFLECVQDMDHENMFWYRQDPGLGLRLIYFSYDVKMKEKGDIPEGYSVSREKKERFSLILESASTNQTSMYLCASSLSQGVSPLHFGNGTRLTVT.

The chain links TRBV19 to TRBJ2-2; D is undetermined. Germline values: CDR1 LNHDA, CDR2 SQIVND (reference sequence). The CDR3 has 13 amino acids. Trimming removed 8 bases from V and 0 bases from J, with 7 bases in between. The CDR3 sequence is CASAYSNTGELFF. In DNA form, the CDR3 reads TGTGCCAGTGCCTATTCGAACACCGGGGAGCTGTTTTTT.

The V gene is TRBV2, the J gene TRBJ1-5; TRBD1 matches 7 bases. The CDR3 contains 16 residues. The junction had 7 bases not matched to a gene; V was cut back by 2 bases and J by 3 bases. Germline V gives CDR1 SNHLY, CDR2 FYNNEI. The CDR3 region is CASSEQRTGYNQPQHF. As DNA, the CDR3 is TGTGCCAGCAGTGAACAAAGGACAGGTTACAATCAGCCCCAGCATTTT.

This clone was counted a few times. This rearrangement joins TRBV27 to TRBJ2-7; D is perhaps TRBD1 (6 bases). The CDR3 is 15 amino acids. V dropped 5 bases and J dropped 0 bases, with 14 bases sitting between them. Germline V gene data show CDR1 as MNHEY and CDR2 as SMNVEV (reference sequence). This CDR3 reads CASSPQGGFSYEQYF. Here the CDR3 DNA reads TGTGCCAGCAGTCCGCAAGGGGGTTTCTCCTACGAGCAGTACTTC.